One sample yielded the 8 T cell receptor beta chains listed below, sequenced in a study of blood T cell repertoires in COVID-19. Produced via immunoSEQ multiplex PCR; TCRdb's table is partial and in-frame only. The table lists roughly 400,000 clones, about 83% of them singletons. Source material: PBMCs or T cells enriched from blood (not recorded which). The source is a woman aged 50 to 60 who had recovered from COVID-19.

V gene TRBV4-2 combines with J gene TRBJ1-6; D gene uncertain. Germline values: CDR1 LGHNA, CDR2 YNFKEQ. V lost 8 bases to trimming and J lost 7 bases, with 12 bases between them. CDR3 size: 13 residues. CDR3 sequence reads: CASSQILNSPLHF. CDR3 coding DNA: TGTGCCAGCTCTCAGATACTAAATTCACCCCTCCACTTT.

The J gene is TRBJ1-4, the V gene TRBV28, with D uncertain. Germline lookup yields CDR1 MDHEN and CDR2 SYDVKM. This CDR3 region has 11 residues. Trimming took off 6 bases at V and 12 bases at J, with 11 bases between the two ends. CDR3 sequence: CASSLSLELFF. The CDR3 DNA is TGTGCCAGCAGCCTGTCCTTAGAACTGTTTTTT.

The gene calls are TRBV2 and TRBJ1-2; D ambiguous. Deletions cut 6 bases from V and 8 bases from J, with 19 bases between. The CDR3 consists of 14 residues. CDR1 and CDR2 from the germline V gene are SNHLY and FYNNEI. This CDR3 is CASSDPRSARGYTF. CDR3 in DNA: TGTGCCAGCAGCGACCCCAGATCGGCGCGGGGCTACACCTTC.

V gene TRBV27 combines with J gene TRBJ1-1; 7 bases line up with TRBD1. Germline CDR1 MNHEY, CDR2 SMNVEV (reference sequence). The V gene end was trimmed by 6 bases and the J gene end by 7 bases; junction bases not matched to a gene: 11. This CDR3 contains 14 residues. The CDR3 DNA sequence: TGTGCCAGCAGCGTGGGGGCAGGGGGAGATGAAGCTTTCTTT. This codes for CASSVGAGGDEAFF.

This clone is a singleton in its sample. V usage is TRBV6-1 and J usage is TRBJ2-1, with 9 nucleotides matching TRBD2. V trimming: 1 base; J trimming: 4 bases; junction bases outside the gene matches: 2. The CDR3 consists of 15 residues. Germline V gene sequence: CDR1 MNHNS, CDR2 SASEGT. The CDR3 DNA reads TGTGCCAGCAGTGAAGGGCTAGCGGGGTACAATGAGCAGTTCTTC. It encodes CASSEGLAGYNEQFF.

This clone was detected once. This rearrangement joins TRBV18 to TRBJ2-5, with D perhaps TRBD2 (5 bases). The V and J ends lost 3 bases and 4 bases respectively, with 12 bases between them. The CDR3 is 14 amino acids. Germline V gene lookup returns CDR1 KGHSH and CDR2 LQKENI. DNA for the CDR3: TGTGCCAGCTCACCTAAGGGAGAGGGAGAGACCCAGTACTTC. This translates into CASSPKGEGETQYF.

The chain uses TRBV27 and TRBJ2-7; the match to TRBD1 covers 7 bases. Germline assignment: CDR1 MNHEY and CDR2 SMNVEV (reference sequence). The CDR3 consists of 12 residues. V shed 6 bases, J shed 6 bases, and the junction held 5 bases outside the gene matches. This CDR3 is CASSHRGAEQYF. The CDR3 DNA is TGTGCCAGCAGCCACAGGGGTGCCGAGCAGTACTTC.

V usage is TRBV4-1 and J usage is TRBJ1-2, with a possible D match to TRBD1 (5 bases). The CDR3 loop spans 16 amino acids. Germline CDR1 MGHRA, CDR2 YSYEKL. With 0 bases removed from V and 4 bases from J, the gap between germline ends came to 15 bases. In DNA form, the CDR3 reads TGCGCCAGCAGCCAAGATTTCGCGGGGCAATTCTATGGCTACACCTTC. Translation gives CASSQDFAGQFYGYTF.